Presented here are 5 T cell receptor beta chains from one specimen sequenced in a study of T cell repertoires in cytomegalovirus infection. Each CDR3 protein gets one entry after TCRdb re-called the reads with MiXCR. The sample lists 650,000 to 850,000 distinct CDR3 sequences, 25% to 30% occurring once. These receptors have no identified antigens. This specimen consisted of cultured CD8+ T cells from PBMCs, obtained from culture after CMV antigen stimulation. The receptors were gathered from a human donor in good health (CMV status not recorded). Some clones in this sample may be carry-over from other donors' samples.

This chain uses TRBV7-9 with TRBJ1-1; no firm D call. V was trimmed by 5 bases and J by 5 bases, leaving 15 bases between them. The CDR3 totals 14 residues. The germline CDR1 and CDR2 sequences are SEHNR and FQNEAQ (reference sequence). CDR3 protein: CASSAGWMATEAFF. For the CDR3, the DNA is TGTGCCAGCAGCGCCGGCTGGATGGCGACTGAAGCTTTCTTT.

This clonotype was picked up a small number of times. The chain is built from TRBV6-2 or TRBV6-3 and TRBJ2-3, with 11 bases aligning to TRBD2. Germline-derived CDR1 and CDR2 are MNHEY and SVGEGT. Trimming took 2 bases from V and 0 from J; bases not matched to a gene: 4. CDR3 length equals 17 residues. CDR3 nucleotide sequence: TGTGCCAGCAGTTACCAGACTAGCGGGGAGAGCACAGATACGCAGTATTTT. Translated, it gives CASSYQTSGESTDTQYF.

Written as DNA, the CDR3 is TGTGCCAGCATCAACGAGGGGGGACAGGGGACCACCGGGGAGCTGTTTTTT. This translates into CASINEGGQGTTGELFF. The rearrangement links TRBV7-4 to TRBJ2-2, with 10 bases identical to TRBD1. Unmatched junction bases numbered 12, after V lost 7 bases and J lost 4 bases. CDR1 and CDR2 (germline): SGHVT, SQSDAQ. The CDR3 is 17 residues long.

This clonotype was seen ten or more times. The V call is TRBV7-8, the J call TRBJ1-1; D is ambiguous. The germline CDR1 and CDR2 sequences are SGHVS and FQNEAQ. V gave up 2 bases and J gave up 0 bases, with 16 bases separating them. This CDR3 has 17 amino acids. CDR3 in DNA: TGTGCCAGCAGCTTATATAGTCTTCTGGAACTGAACACTGAAGCTTTCTTT. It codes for CASSLYSLLELNTEAFF.

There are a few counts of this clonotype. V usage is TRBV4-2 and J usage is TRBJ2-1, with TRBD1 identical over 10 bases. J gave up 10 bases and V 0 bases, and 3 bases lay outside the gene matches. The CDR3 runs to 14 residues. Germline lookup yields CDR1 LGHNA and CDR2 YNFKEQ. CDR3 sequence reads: CASSQDLTGGEQFF. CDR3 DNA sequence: TGTGCCAGCAGCCAAGATCTGACAGGGGGCGAGCAGTTCTTC.